This T cell receptor beta chain was observed in a study of T cell responses to AZD1222 COVID-19 vaccine. Notes on the study in general: Clonal diversity may have been underestimated, and the donors were mostly white British, with more females than males.

Only in-frame clones appear in the TCRdb table, and some are missing; sequencing was by immunoSEQ multiplex PCR. This sample carries about 120,000 clones, around 88% of them seen once, and the ten largest clones take around 10%. Per the germline V gene, CDR1 is SSHAT and CDR2 is FNYEAQ (reference sequence). The CDR3 length is 17 residues. V was shortened by 2 bases and J by 3 bases, with 17 bases between the two germline ends. As for this clone: Antigen unknown.

The clonotype comes from an adult in good health. The sequenced sample was peripheral blood, obtained on day 0 of MenACWY control vaccination. The gene calls are TRBV7-7 and TRBJ2-1, with D tentatively TRBD2 (7 bases). CDR3 region: CASSLRGGELLYNEQFF. In DNA, the CDR3 is TGTGCCAGCAGCTTAAGGGGGGGTGAGCTACTCTACAATGAGCAGTTCTTC. The variable domain in full, completed from reference TRBV7-7 and TRBJ2-1, reads GAGVSQSPRYKVTKRGQDVTLRCDPISSHATLYWYQQALGQGPEFLTYFNYEAQPDKSGLPSDRFSAERPEGSISTLTIQRTEQRDSAMYRCASSLRGGELLYNEQFFGPGTRLTVL.